A single sample gave rise to the 18 T cell receptor beta chains below, sequenced in a study of CD8 T cells in Susac syndrome. An amount of RNA that ranged from roughly 0.5 to 1 ug was reverse transcribed with random hexamers. In TCRdb, the immunoSEQ multiplex PCR reads were re-called with MiXCR into one record per CDR3 protein. Of approximately 54,000 distinct CDR3 sequences in the sample, around 93% are singletons; the top ten hold approximately 0.8%. The source material was CD8+ T cells from PBMCs. These receptors all stem from a human donor with Susac syndrome.

The chain couples TRBV7-6 to TRBJ2-1; 8 positions agree with TRBD2. The trim removed 7 bases at V and 6 bases at J, leaving 11 bases unmatched. Germline assignment: CDR1 SGHVS and CDR2 FNYEAQ. The CDR3 loop spans 15 amino acids. In DNA, the CDR3 is TGTGCCAGCAATTCCGGGGGGGGGCCCGGCAATGAGCAGTTCTTC. Translation: CASNSGGGPGNEQFF.

V and J are TRBV2 and TRBJ1-5, with 7 positions matching TRBD1. The ends lost 2 bases at V and 1 base at J; junction bases unmatched: 2. The germline CDR1 and CDR2 sequences are SNHLY and FYNNEI. This CDR3 has 15 residues. The CDR3 loop is CASSEWTGSNQPQHF. For the CDR3, the DNA is TGTGCCAGCAGTGAATGGACAGGAAGCAATCAGCCCCAGCATTTT.

This chain uses TRBV7-9 with TRBJ1-2, with TRBD1 matching over 7 bases. The CDR3 consists of 17 residues. The junction had 15 bases not matched to a gene; V was cut back by 3 bases and J by 5 bases. Germline V gene data show CDR1 as SEHNR and CDR2 as FQNEAQ (reference sequence). The CDR3 loop reads CASSFVNEGATYYGYTF. In nucleotides, the CDR3 is TGTGCCAGCAGCTTCGTCAATGAGGGGGCAACGTATTATGGCTACACCTTC. Filled out from reference TRBV7-9 and TRBJ1-2, the complete variable domain reads DTGVSQNPRHKITKRGQNVTFRCDPISEHNRLYWYRQTLGQGPEFLTYFQNEAQLEKSRLLSDRFSAERPKGSFSTLEIQRTEQGDSAMYLCASSFVNEGATYYGYTFGSGTRLTVV.

The chain couples TRBV2 to TRBJ2-7, with 9 bases that match TRBD1. This CDR3 has 13 amino acids. Per germline, CDR1 SNHLY and CDR2 FYNNEI. V lost 4 bases, J lost 6 bases, and 4 bases stayed unmatched. The CDR3 nucleotides read TGTGCCAGCAGTGCCGGGACAGGGAGCGAGCAGTACTTC. It codes for CASSAGTGSEQYF.

The V gene is TRBV9, the J gene TRBJ2-6; D is unresolved. Trimming removed 2 bases from V and 3 bases from J, with 3 bases in between. The germline V gene has CDR1 SGDLS and CDR2 YYNGEE. The CDR3 runs 13 residues. The CDR3 DNA reads TGTGCCAGCAGCGTCAGTGGGGCCAACGTCCTGACTTTC. Residues: CASSVSGANVLTF.

For the CDR3, the DNA is TGTGCCAGCAGCGTAGGTGGCAGCTCCTACGAGCAGTACTTC. This gives the protein CASSVGGSSYEQYF. The rearrangement links TRBV9 to TRBJ2-7, with no clear D. V gave up 0 bases and J gave up 0 bases, with 7 bases separating them. Germline CDR1 and CDR2: SGDLS and YYNGEE. The CDR3 spans 14 residues. Variable domain in full (rest from reference TRBV9 and TRBJ2-7): DSGVTQTPKHLITATGQRVTLRCSPRSGDLSVYWYQQSLDQGLQFLIQYYNGEERAKGNILERFSAQQFPDLHSELNLSSLELGDSALYFCASSVGGSSYEQYFGPGTRLTVT.

The genes are TRBV30 and TRBJ1-2; D unclear. The CDR3 consists of 14 residues. Trimming stripped 0 bases from V and 3 bases from J, with 11 bases between. CDR1 is GTSNPN, CDR2 SVGIG, per germline (reference sequence). The chain's CDR3 is CAWSVGRQHYGYTF. In DNA, the CDR3 is TGTGCCTGGAGTGTGGGAAGGCAGCACTATGGCTACACCTTC.

The rearrangement uses TRBV7-9 and TRBJ2-5; D might be TRBD1 (7 bases). Germline CDR1 reads SEHNR; CDR2 reads FQNEAQ (reference sequence). There are 15 residues in the CDR3. Trimming left V 6 bases short and J 5 bases short, with 19 bases between. CDR3 in DNA: TGTGCCAGCAGTTACCGACAGGGACTTGAGGAGACCCAGTACTTC. Amino acids: CASSYRQGLEETQYF. Looking up the rest from reference TRBV7-9 and TRBJ2-5 gives the full variable domain: DTGVSQNPRHKITKRGQNVTFRCDPISEHNRLYWYRQTLGQGPEFLTYFQNEAQLEKSRLLSDRFSAERPKGSFSTLEIQRTEQGDSAMYLCASSYRQGLEETQYFGPGTRLLVL.

The rearrangement joins TRBV6-5 to TRBJ2-3, with D uncertain. Germline CDR1 MNHEY, CDR2 SVGAGI. Trimming removed 0 bases at V and 4 bases at J, with 8 bases between. This CDR3 contains 14 residues. The CDR3 here is CASSYSPLPDTQYF. The CDR3 DNA follows: TGTGCCAGCAGTTACTCCCCGCTACCAGATACGCAGTATTTT.

V gene TRBV29-1 combines with J gene TRBJ2-7; D is uncertain. The V gene's germline CDR1 is SQVTM and CDR2 ANQGSEA. V was shortened by 6 bases and J by 5 bases, with 17 bases between the two germline ends. The CDR3 has 13 residues. CDR3 region: CSVPRTASNEQYF. Written as DNA, the CDR3 is TGCAGCGTCCCCCGGACGGCGAGCAACGAGCAGTACTTC.

The chain recombines TRBV19 with TRBJ2-1, with 11 bases that match TRBD2. Germline V gene sequence: CDR1 LNHDA, CDR2 SQIVND (reference sequence). The V segment lost 3 bases and the J segment 7 bases; nucleotides outside the gene matches: 5. The CDR3 length is 15 residues. This chain's CDR3 is CASSISGGASNEQFF. CDR3 coding DNA: TGTGCCAGTAGTATTAGCGGGGGGGCCTCGAATGAGCAGTTCTTC.

This chain uses TRBV18 with TRBJ2-5, with D maybe TRBD2 (6 bases). V dropped 0 bases and J dropped 5 bases, with 10 bases sitting between them. CDR1 KGHSH and CDR2 LQKENI come from the germline V gene. The CDR3 has 14 amino acids. The CDR3 sequence is CASSPPEGEETQYF. The DNA of the CDR3 is TGTGCCAGCTCACCACCGGAGGGTGAGGAGACCCAGTACTTC.

The chain combines TRBV5-1 with TRBJ2-3, with 7 bases matching TRBD1. This CDR3 is built from 15 residues. Germline V gene sequence: CDR1 SGHRS, CDR2 YFSETQ. Unmatched junction bases numbered 4, after V lost 0 bases and J lost 3 bases. CDR3: CASSLEGAFTDTQYF. The CDR3 nucleotides are TGCGCCAGCAGCTTGGAGGGGGCGTTTACAGATACGCAGTATTTT.

V is TRBV27 and J is TRBJ1-6, with D hard to call. With 2 bases removed from V and 5 bases from J, the gap between germline ends came to 10 bases. The CDR3 length is 15 residues. Germline V gene data show CDR1 as MNHEY and CDR2 as SMNVEV (reference sequence). The CDR3 region has the DNA TGTGCCAGCAGTTTACAACCGGAGCATAATTCACCCCTCCACTTT. Its protein is CASSLQPEHNSPLHF.

The chain links TRBV7-2 to TRBJ1-5; D is unresolved. Germline assignment: CDR1 SGHTA and CDR2 FQGNSA. Trimming stripped 2 bases from V and 7 bases from J, with 15 bases between. The CDR3 is made up of 15 amino acids. CDR3 sequence reads: CASSLSSGGNQPQHF. The CDR3 region has the DNA TGTGCCAGCAGCTTATCATCCGGAGGGAACCAGCCCCAGCATTTT.

J is TRBJ2-1 and V is TRBV20-1; tentatively, D is TRBD1 (5 bases). CDR1 DFQATT and CDR2 SNEGSKA come from the germline V gene (reference sequence). The length of the CDR3 is 16 residues. V lost 3 bases and J lost 0, with 15 bases in between. The CDR3: CSASGLGQSSYNEQFF. DNA of the CDR3: TGCAGTGCTAGTGGGCTGGGGCAGAGCTCCTACAATGAGCAGTTCTTC.

V and J are TRBV29-1 and TRBJ2-3; 8 bases fit TRBD2. V lost 2 bases to trimming and J lost 7 bases; unmatched junction nucleotides: 11. The CDR3 runs 15 residues. The germline CDR1 and CDR2 sequences are SQVTM and ANQGSEA. As DNA, the CDR3 is TGCAGCGTTGAATTGGGGGGACTAGTCGTAAATACGCAGTATTTT. This translates into CSVELGGLVVNTQYF.

The CDR3 is CSARDSTGGPDTQYF. CDR3 DNA: TGCAGTGCTAGAGATTCGACAGGGGGCCCAGATACGCAGTATTTT. The chain couples TRBV20-1 to TRBJ2-3; TRBD1 matches at 10 bases. Trimming at V came to 0 bases and at J to 4 bases, leaving 4 bases not matched to a gene. CDR3 length: 15 amino acids. From germline, CDR1 is DFQATT and CDR2 SNEGSKA (reference sequence).